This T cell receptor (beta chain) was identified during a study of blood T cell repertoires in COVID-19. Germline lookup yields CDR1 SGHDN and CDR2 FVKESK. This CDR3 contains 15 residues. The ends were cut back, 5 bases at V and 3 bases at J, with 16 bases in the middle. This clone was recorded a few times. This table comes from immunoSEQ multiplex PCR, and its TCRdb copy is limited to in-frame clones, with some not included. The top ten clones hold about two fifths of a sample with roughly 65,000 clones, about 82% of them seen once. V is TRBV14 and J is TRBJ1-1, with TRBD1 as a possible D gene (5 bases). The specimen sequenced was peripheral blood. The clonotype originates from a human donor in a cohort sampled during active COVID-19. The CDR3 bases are TGTGCCAGCAGCTATGGACAAGGGTTTTACACTGAAGCTTTCTTT. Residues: CASSYGQGFYTEAFF.